The 5 T cell receptor beta chains below were found in one sample sequenced in a study of T cell repertoires in aging, cancer and after chemotherapy. The template was genomic DNA from peripheral blood, not RNA. A mixed TRB-A/B primer pool amplified rearranged TRB by multiplex touch-down PCR. TCRdb recomputed calls from the multiplex PCR reads with MiXCR, one row per CDR3 protein. Found here are hundreds of distinct CDR3 sequences, roughly 21% of them singletons; the top ten hold roughly 40%. The sequencing input was blood. These receptors all stem from a human donor with a blood cancer.

By sample share, this clonotype is medium-sized (0.01 to 0.1%). V gene TRBV5-6 combines with J gene TRBJ1-2; TRBD1 might be the D (5 bases). The CDR3 runs 15 residues. Trimming stripped 0 bases from V and 4 bases from J, with 13 bases between. The germline CDR1 and CDR2 sequences are SGHDT and YYEEEE. In nucleotides, the CDR3 is TGTGCCAGCAGCTTGGGGGACCTAAAGGGCTATGGCTACACCTTC. Translating it yields CASSLGDLKGYGYTF.

Within the sample, this clonotype is medium-sized (0.01 to 0.1%). The rearrangement joins TRBV10-3 to TRBJ1-1; tentative D call: TRBD1 (6 bases). This CDR3 region has 13 residues. The germline CDR1 and CDR2 sequences are ENHRY and SYGVKD. The V and J ends lost 7 bases and 0 bases respectively, with 9 bases between them. CDR3 amino acids: CAINAGVNTEAFF. In DNA form, the CDR3 reads TGTGCCATCAATGCAGGGGTGAACACTGAAGCTTTCTTT.

By frequency in the sample, this clonotype is medium-sized (0.01 to 0.1%). The CDR3: CASSYSQNTEAFF. The CDR3 DNA follows: TGTGCCAGCAGTTACTCCCAGAACACTGAAGCTTTCTTT. This chain links TRBV6-6 with TRBJ1-1; D unresolved. The germline V gene has CDR1 MNHNY and CDR2 SVGAGI (reference sequence). The V end lost 0 bases, the J end lost 1 base, and 3 bases lay between the germline ends. The CDR3 totals 13 residues.

V is TRBV20-1 and J is TRBJ2-3, with a tentative D call TRBD2 (6 bases). Germline CDR1 reads DFQATT; CDR2 reads SNEGSKA (reference sequence). The CDR3 loop spans 15 amino acids. V was clipped by 4 bases and J by 2 bases, with 16 bases between them. The CDR3 reads CSATSGTSFTDTQYF. The CDR3 DNA reads TGCAGTGCTACCTCCGGGACTTCCTTCACAGATACGCAGTATTTT.

This sequence joins TRBV28 and TRBJ2-1; D may be TRBD2 (5 bases). Germline V CDR1 and CDR2: MDHEN, SYDVKM. This CDR3 contains 16 residues. Trimming cost V 8 bases and J 7 bases, with 24 bases left between them. The DNA for the CDR3 is TGTGCCAGCGGTCCGACCGGGCCCGTCGAGGGTAATGAGCAGTTCTTC. Its translation: CASGPTGPVEGNEQFF.